This is a list of T cell receptor beta chains from one sample in a study of shared clonotypes between healthy human individuals. Only in-frame clones appear in the TCRdb table, and some are missing; sequencing was by immunoSEQ multiplex PCR. The sample contains over 850,000 clones, about 80% of which appear only once. Sequenced input: memory CD4+ T cells from PBMCs. The source of these receptors is a man younger than 35 in good health. Some clones in this sample may be carry-over from other donors' samples. CDR3s include the opening cysteine and the closing phenylalanine or tryptophan.

J gene	V gene	CDR3 protein
TRBJ1-5	TRBV19	CASIPNRAGNQPQHF
TRBJ2-1	TRBV6-6	CASSFRTSVLDNEQFF
TRBJ1-2	TRBV7-2	CASSADRDGVYTF
TRBJ2-5	TRBV28	CASSLAGGAKTQYF
TRBJ2-3	TRBV5-1	CASNRGGSTDTQYF
TRBJ2-7	TRBV28	CASSPQVLSYEQYF
TRBJ1-2	TRBV6-5	CASRLGQGNYGYTF
TRBJ1-4	TRBV5-5	CASSLGPTVGYEKLFF
TRBJ1-1	TRBV13	CASSLEGRVGGYAFF
TRBJ2-1	TRBV7-9	CASSLPREGRGVVYEQFF
TRBJ2-5	TRBV7-7	CASSFLRGETQYF
TRBJ2-3	TRBV6-5	CASSPRGVDTQYF
TRBJ1-2	TRBV7-9	CASSLGEGSNGYTF
TRBJ2-2	TRBV5-1	CASSLLSGPSGELFF
TRBJ1-1	TRBV9	CASSVESGNTEAFF
TRBJ1-1	TRBV30	CAWSVAGRVYTEAFF
TRBJ2-2	TRBV5-8	CASSLVWGGTGELFF